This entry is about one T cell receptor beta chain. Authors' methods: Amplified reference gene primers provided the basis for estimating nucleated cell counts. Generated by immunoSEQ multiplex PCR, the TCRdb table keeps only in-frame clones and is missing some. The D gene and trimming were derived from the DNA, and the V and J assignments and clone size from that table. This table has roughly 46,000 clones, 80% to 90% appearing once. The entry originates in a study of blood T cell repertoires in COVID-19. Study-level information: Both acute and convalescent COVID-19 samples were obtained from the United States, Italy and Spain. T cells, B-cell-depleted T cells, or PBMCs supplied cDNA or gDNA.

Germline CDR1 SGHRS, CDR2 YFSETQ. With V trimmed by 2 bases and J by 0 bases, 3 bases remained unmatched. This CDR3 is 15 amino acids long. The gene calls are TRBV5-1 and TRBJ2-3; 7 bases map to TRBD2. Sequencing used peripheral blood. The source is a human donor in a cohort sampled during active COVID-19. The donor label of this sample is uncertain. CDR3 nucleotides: TGCGCCAGCAGCTTAAGCGGGGCTAGCACAGATACGCAGTATTTT. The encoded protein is CASSLSGASTDTQYF.